The source of this TCR beta chain is a study of blood T cell repertoires in COVID-19. Study information: Nucleic acid was either cDNA or gDNA, and it came from T cells, B-cell-depleted T cells, or PBMCs.

Germline CDR1 and CDR2: MNHNS and SASEGT. V lost 0 bases and J 5 bases, leaving 16 bases between the germline ends. The CDR3 runs 16 residues. Methods used by the authors: The assay estimated nucleated cells by amplifying reference gene primers. Using immunoSEQ multiplex PCR, the repertoire was profiled, and TCRdb retains in-frame clones only, with some absent. The DNA gave D and trimming, while V, J and clone size come from that table. The sample has about 180,000 clones; 65% to 85% are singletons. Across over 20 US areas, participants ranged in age from about 18 to 90 years. In assigning cohorts, the study relied on participant-reported clinical history.

V is TRBV6-1 and J is TRBJ1-2; D call uncertain. The sequenced material came from PBMCs or T cells enriched from blood (not recorded which). This receptor was taken from a woman aged 40 to 55 with acute COVID-19. The CDR3 reads CASSEAVDPGIYGYTF. The CDR3, as DNA: TGTGCCAGCAGTGAAGCGGTGGATCCCGGGATTTATGGCTACACCTTC.